This T cell receptor (beta chain) was sequenced during a study of T-cell reconstitution after alpha-beta-depleted transplantation in children. The TCRbeta library incorporated unique molecular identifiers. TCRdb ran MiXCR on the PCR reads and lists one entry per CDR3 protein. The top ten clones hold about 5% of a sample with some 200,000 distinct CDR3 sequences, 9.7% of them seen once. This clonotype has a handful of counts. The V segment lost 6 bases and the J segment 14 bases; nucleotides outside the gene matches: 9. CDR3 length: 11 residues. CDR1 and CDR2 from the germline V gene are WSHSY and SAAADI.

The genes are TRBV10-2 and TRBJ1-2, with TRBD1 identical over 7 bases. The material sequenced was PBMCs from the stem cell graft donor, taken from the stem cell graft. This sequence originates from a human donor who donated a stem cell graft to a child with SCID. Written as DNA, the CDR3 is TGCGCCAGCAGCGGGGACAGTTTCCCAACCTTC. Translated, it gives CASSGDSFPTF.